The 23 T cell receptor beta chains below were found in one sample sequenced in a study of T cells expressing NK-cell markers. TCRdb re-called the 5' RACE reads; one entry per CDR3 protein, DNA not given. Recorded for this sample: about 550,000 distinct CDR3 sequences. The sequenced sample consisted of blood T cells: a sorted CD56 or NKG2C T cell subset, CD4+ or CD8+ T cells, or bulk PBMC T cells (not recorded which). These receptors originate from a young man in good health.

The rearrangement links TRBV15 to TRBJ2-5; TCRdb picks TRBD1, but there is no DNA to check that call. This CDR3 is 15 amino acids long. Germline values: CDR1 LNHNV, CDR2 YYDKDF (reference sequence). This CDR3 reads CATSREGETQETQYF. The complete variable domain, with remaining parts taken from reference TRBV15 and TRBJ2-5, reads DAMVIQNPRYQVTQFGKPVTLSCSQTLNHNVMYWYQQKSSQAPKLLFHYYDKDFNNEADTPDNFQSRRPNTSFCFLDIRSPGLGDTAMYLCATSREGETQETQYFGPGTRLLVL.

The chain recombines TRBV5-6 with TRBJ2-7; TCRdb selects TRBD1, and the lack of DNA leaves this call unchecked. Germline loops: CDR1 SGHDT, CDR2 YYEEEE. CDR3 length: 15 residues. The CDR3 region is CASGPGGTRRNEQYF.

This chain uses TRBV27 with TRBJ2-3; checking the TCRdb D call of TRBD1 is not possible without DNA. In germline, CDR1 is MNHEY, CDR2 SMNVEV (reference sequence). This CDR3 is 14 amino acids long. The CDR3 here is CASALSGAGDTQYF.

J is TRBJ2-3 and V is TRBV5-1; TCRdb reports TRBD2, a call that lacks DNA to check it against. The CDR3 loop spans 17 amino acids. Per germline, CDR1 SGHRS and CDR2 YFSETQ. This CDR3 is CASSLVSSGRATDTQYF. Looking up the rest from reference TRBV5-1 and TRBJ2-3 gives the full variable domain: KAGVTQTPRYLIKTRGQQVTLSCSPISGHRSVSWYQQTPGQGLQFLFEYFSETQRNKGNFPGRFSGRQFSNSRSEMNVSTLELGDSALYLCASSLVSSGRATDTQYFGPGTRLTVL.

The genes are TRBV7-8 and TRBJ1-6; without DNA, the TCRdb call of TRBD1 cannot be checked. The CDR3 runs to 19 residues. Germline V gene sequence: CDR1 SGHVS, CDR2 FQNEAQ. The CDR3: CASSLGIVRGSSYNSPLHF.

The chain joins TRBV15 to TRBJ2-7; the D call of TRBD1 rests on TCRdb alone, since no DNA is present to check it. Germline loops: CDR1 LNHNV, CDR2 YYDKDF (reference sequence). This CDR3 spans 12 amino acids. CDR3 region: CATSKGRAEQYF.

The chain combines TRBV5-6 with TRBJ2-2. This CDR3 has 14 residues. Germline assignment: CDR1 SGHDT and CDR2 YYEEEE. CDR3 in amino acids: CASTDLKSPGELFF.

The genes are TRBV4-2 and TRBJ2-7; TCRdb's D call, TRBD2, is unchecked because there is no DNA. Germline loops: CDR1 LGHNA, CDR2 YNFKEQ. This CDR3 region has 16 residues. The chain's CDR3 is CASSQDSGEESYEQYF.

This chain uses TRBV12-3 or TRBV12-4 with TRBJ2-5; absent DNA, TCRdb's TRBD1 call cannot be checked. The CDR3 runs 13 residues. The CDR3 protein is CASTKGGERPQYF.

This rearrangement joins TRBV29-1 to TRBJ2-1; TCRdb designates TRBD1, a call that cannot be tested without DNA. From germline, CDR1 is SQVTM and CDR2 ANQGSEA. The CDR3 runs to 15 residues. The CDR3 loop reads CSGQVGAASPNEQFF.

The CDR3 protein is CASSLEGRNTDTQYF. The chain recombines TRBV5-5 with TRBJ2-3; the TCRdb D gene call, TRBD1, has no DNA to confirm it. CDR3 length equals 15 residues. Germline V lookup: CDR1 SGHKS, CDR2 YYEKEE (reference sequence). The full variable domain, completed using reference TRBV5-5 and TRBJ2-3, is DAGVTQSPTHLIKTRGQQVTLRCSPISGHKSVSWYQQVLGQGPQFIFQYYEKEERGRGNFPDRFSARQFPNYSSELNVNALLLGDSALYLCASSLEGRNTDTQYFGPGTRLTVL.

V gene TRBV10-3 combines with J gene TRBJ2-4. Germline V gene sequence: CDR1 ENHRY, CDR2 SYGVKD. The CDR3 contains 14 residues. CDR3 in amino acids: CAISEGPTWHIQYF.

V and J are TRBV5-1 and TRBJ1-5; the D gene TCRdb calls, TRBD1, cannot be checked with no DNA. Looked up from germline, CDR1 is SGHRS and CDR2 is YFSETQ. The CDR3 loop spans 15 amino acids. The CDR3 sequence: CASSESGLIGQPQHF. Full variable domain (missing parts from reference TRBV5-1 and TRBJ1-5): KAGVTQTPRYLIKTRGQQVTLSCSPISGHRSVSWYQQTPGQGLQFLFEYFSETQRNKGNFPGRFSGRQFSNSRSEMNVSTLELGDSALYLCASSESGLIGQPQHFGDGTRLSIL.

The chain links TRBV3-1 to TRBJ2-1; TCRdb's assignment of TRBD2 cannot be checked, as there is no DNA. The CDR3 runs 15 residues. Germline V CDR1 and CDR2: LGHDT, YNNKEL (reference sequence). This chain's CDR3 is CASSPDGAGVNEQFF.

The CDR3 reads CASSVASNTDTQYF. V gene TRBV9 combines with J gene TRBJ2-3. The CDR3 is 14 amino acids. Germline CDR1 SGDLS, CDR2 YYNGEE.

V usage is TRBV12-3 or TRBV12-4 and J usage is TRBJ1-2; with no DNA, the TCRdb D assignment of TRBD1 cannot be verified. The CDR3 length is 14 residues. CDR3 loop: CASSYGPRGDGYTF.

The V gene is TRBV6-1, the J gene TRBJ1-5; absent DNA, TCRdb's TRBD1 call cannot be checked. Per the germline V gene, CDR1 is MNHNS and CDR2 is SASEGT. CDR3 length: 15 residues. CDR3 residues: CASREGQGAFQPQHF.

V and J are TRBV3-1 and TRBJ2-1; TCRdb designates TRBD2, a call that cannot be tested without DNA. This CDR3 has 15 residues. Germline assignment: CDR1 LGHDT and CDR2 YNNKEL (reference sequence). CDR3 protein: CASSQAAGVSGEQFF.

This chain connects TRBV6-2 or TRBV6-3 to TRBJ2-1; as DNA is missing, the TRBD2 call by TCRdb cannot be tested. Per the germline V gene, CDR1 is MNHEY and CDR2 is SVGEGT. The CDR3 has 17 amino acids. The CDR3 loop reads CASSYLSGTRSFPEQFF.

The chain carries TRBV12-3 or TRBV12-4 and TRBJ2-3; TCRdb's D call, TRBD2, is unchecked because there is no DNA. The CDR3 spans 15 residues. This CDR3 reads CASSLGWGSTDTQYF.

The V gene is TRBV9, the J gene TRBJ2-1; TCRdb indicates TRBD2, and absent DNA this call remains unverified. The CDR3 loop spans 15 amino acids. Germline CDR1 and CDR2: SGDLS and YYNGEE. CDR3: CASSVRREGGDEQFF.

The genes are TRBV18 and TRBJ2-5. CDR1 KGHSH and CDR2 LQKENI come from the germline V gene. The CDR3 length is 14 residues. CDR3 in amino acids: CASSPRDTKETQYF.

V is TRBV15 and J is TRBJ2-5; TCRdb returns TRBD2, unconfirmable since there is no DNA. Germline values: CDR1 LNHNV, CDR2 YYDKDF (reference sequence). CDR3 length: 14 residues. The CDR3 protein is CATSRDHAGETQYF.